The 24 T cell receptor beta chains reported below all come from one sample, sequenced in a study of cytotoxic CD8 clonotypes in ibrutinib-treated CLL (dated by TCRdb to the early 2020s). The receptor library was made with the immunoSEQ multiplex PCR assay. TCRdb obtained this table from immuneACCESS and retained in-frame rearrangements with V and J assigned. These tables miss some clones; where compared with another copy, unresolved V genes account for less than half of the shortfall, and the remainder is unexplained. Here the sample has 70,000 to 80,000 clones; more than 75% occur a single time. The top ten clones comprise 7.5% to 9.5% of the sample. What this sample's time point label stands for: progressive disease on ibrutinib. The sequencing here drew on PBMCs, taken at disease progression, from a patient treated with ibrutinib. These receptors all come from a human donor with chronic lymphocytic leukemia.

The rearrangement joins TRBV12-5 to TRBJ2-3; D not certain. V lost 1 base and J 2 bases, leaving 7 bases between the germline ends. The CDR3 is 14 amino acids. Germline V lookup: CDR1 LGHNT, CDR2 FRNRAP. The CDR3 DNA reads TGTGCTAGTGGTTTGGGAGACTTCACAGATACGCAGTATTTT. Protein sequence: CASGLGDFTDTQYF.

The gene calls are TRBV10-3 and TRBJ2-3; D gene unclear. The CDR3 spans 16 residues. CDR1 ENHRY and CDR2 SYGVKD come from the germline V gene. V gave up 8 bases and J gave up 2 bases, with 20 bases separating them. The CDR3: CAIRNIGHGLTDTQYF. The CDR3 region has the DNA TGTGCCATCCGAAATATCGGGCACGGGCTCACAGATACGCAGTATTTT.

This clone was recorded only once. V usage is TRBV20-1 and J usage is TRBJ2-7; no clear D gene. V lost 3 bases, J lost 3 bases, and 6 bases lay in between. Per germline, CDR1 DFQATT and CDR2 SNEGSKA (reference sequence). The length of the CDR3 is 11 residues. For the CDR3, the DNA is TGCAGTGCTAGGTGGCGCTACGAGCAGTACTTC. Translation: CSARWRYEQYF.

The CDR3 DNA reads TGTGCCATCAGTGGGACAGGGGGAGGCACTGAAGCTTTCTTT. Encoded protein: CAISGTGGGTEAFF. The chain employs TRBV10-3 and TRBJ1-1; TRBD1 agrees at 10 bases. Germline assignment: CDR1 ENHRY and CDR2 SYGVKD. The CDR3 runs to 14 residues. Trimming cost V 4 bases and J 4 bases; bases outside gene matches: 3.

The rearrangement links TRBV29-1 to TRBJ2-3, with no clear D. Trimming left V 2 bases short and J 0 bases short, with 9 bases between. The germline gives CDR1 SQVTM, CDR2 ANQGSEA. The CDR3 is 14 residues long. CDR3 sequence reads: CSVEPDISTDTQYF. CDR3 coding DNA: TGCAGCGTTGAACCGGATATAAGCACAGATACGCAGTATTTT.

V and J are TRBV15 and TRBJ1-6; no firm D call. V lost 5 bases and J 9 bases, leaving 8 bases between the germline ends. The CDR3 has 12 amino acids. Germline V gives CDR1 LNHNV, CDR2 YYDKDF (reference sequence). CDR3 protein: CATSAAFSPLHF. CDR3 DNA: TGTGCCACCAGCGCCGCATTTTCACCCCTCCACTTT. Looking up the rest from reference TRBV15 and TRBJ1-6 gives the full variable domain: DAMVIQNPRYQVTQFGKPVTLSCSQTLNHNVMYWYQQKSSQAPKLLFHYYDKDFNNEADTPDNFQSRRPNTSFCFLDIRSPGLGDTAMYLCATSAAFSPLHFGNGTRLTVT.

This chain joins TRBV19 and TRBJ2-2; 11 nucleotides match TRBD2. With 11 bases clipped from V and 6 bases from J, the junction kept 11 bases outside the gene matches. Looked up from germline, CDR1 is LNHDA and CDR2 is SQIVND (reference sequence). CDR3 size: 15 residues. The CDR3 nucleotides are TGTGCCGGGAAAACTAGCGGGGGTAGCTCCGGGGAGCTGTTTTTT. Translated, it gives CAGKTSGGSSGELFF.

The chain carries TRBV27 and TRBJ1-4; D perhaps matches TRBD1 (5 bases). There are 15 residues in the CDR3. In germline, CDR1 is MNHEY, CDR2 SMNVEV (reference sequence). V was trimmed by 1 base and J by 12 bases, leaving 18 bases between them. The CDR3 nucleotides are TGTGCCAGCAGTTTATTTGGGGCAGGCCTCAGTCAACTGTTTTTT. This gives the protein CASSLFGAGLSQLFF.

This clone has only a few counts. The chain employs TRBV7-9 and TRBJ2-2; 12 bases agree with TRBD2. The CDR3 consists of 17 residues. Germline V gives CDR1 SEHNR, CDR2 FQNEAQ (reference sequence). J gave up 7 bases and V 7 bases, and 13 bases lay outside the gene matches. For the CDR3, the DNA is TGTGCCAGCACCCCCCTCCAGACTAGCGGGAGTGACGGGGAGCTGTTTTTT. As protein: CASTPLQTSGSDGELFF.

The chain joins TRBV2 to TRBJ1-2; perhaps TRBD1 as D (5 bases). V dropped 5 bases and J dropped 4 bases, with 11 bases sitting between them. Per germline, CDR1 SNHLY and CDR2 FYNNEI. This CDR3 has 13 amino acids. The CDR3 is CASSTGGSYGYTF. The CDR3, as DNA: TGTGCCAGCAGTACAGGAGGCAGCTATGGCTACACCTTC. The full variable domain, with the rest looked up from reference TRBV2 and TRBJ1-2, is EPEVTQTPSHQVTQMGQEVILRCVPISNHLYFYWYRQILGQKVEFLVSFYNNEISEKSEIFDDQFSVERPDGSNFTLKIRSTKLEDSAMYFCASSTGGSYGYTFGSGTRLTVV.

The V call is TRBV5-1, the J call TRBJ2-2; tentatively, D is TRBD1 (5 bases). Germline values: CDR1 SGHRS, CDR2 YFSETQ. CDR3 length equals 14 residues. V gave up 2 bases and J gave up 1 base, with 6 bases separating them. The CDR3 DNA sequence: TGCGCCAGCAGCTTCCAGGGGAACACCGGGGAGCTGTTTTTT. Translated: CASSFQGNTGELFF.

The J gene is TRBJ1-5, the V gene TRBV6-5; tentatively, D is TRBD1 (6 bases). CDR3 size: 15 residues. The V end lost 0 bases, the J end lost 6 bases, and 12 bases lay between the germline ends. CDR1 and CDR2 from the germline V gene are MNHEY and SVGAGI. This CDR3 reads CASSYSGGVRQPQHF. CDR3 DNA: TGTGCCAGCAGTTACTCCGGGGGCGTACGTCAGCCCCAGCATTTT.

This sequence joins TRBV10-3 and TRBJ1-5, with D uncertain. Germline values: CDR1 ENHRY, CDR2 SYGVKD. V lost 4 bases to trimming and J lost 1 base, with 11 bases between them. The CDR3 contains 15 residues. CDR3 bases: TGTGCCATCAGTGTTGAATCGGGAAGCAATCAGCCCCAGCATTTT. It encodes CAISVESGSNQPQHF.

Written as DNA, the CDR3 is TGTGCCAGCAGCTCACCCGGGGAGCTGTTTTTT. Its protein is CASSSPGELFF. The chain carries TRBV5-6 and TRBJ2-2; D uncertain. Germline V CDR1 and CDR2: SGHDT, YYEEEE. Trimming shortened V by 3 bases and J by 6 bases, and 3 bases separated the two germline ends. The CDR3 spans 11 residues.

The CDR3 here is CASTLGLRKETQYF. CDR3 DNA sequence: TGTGCCAGCACCCTCGGGCTGCGCAAAGAGACCCAGTACTTC. V and J are TRBV2 and TRBJ2-5; D not resolved. There are 14 residues in the CDR3. Trimming stripped 7 bases from V and 3 bases from J, with 15 bases between. Germline CDR1 SNHLY, CDR2 FYNNEI.

The V call is TRBV19, the J call TRBJ1-5, with D possibly being TRBD1 (6 bases). The CDR3 is 14 residues long. V gave up 9 bases and J gave up 4 bases, with 16 bases separating them. Germline CDR1 is LNHDA and CDR2 is SQIVND (reference sequence). Here the CDR3 reads CASSTGGGNQPQHF. As DNA, the CDR3 is TGTGCCAGCTCTACAGGAGGGGGGAATCAGCCCCAGCATTTT.

The rearrangement joins TRBV28 to TRBJ1-5, with D unclear. Germline V gives CDR1 MDHEN, CDR2 SYDVKM. CDR3 length: 15 amino acids. Between the trimmed V and J ends, which lost 4 bases and 0 bases, there was a span of 10 bases. The CDR3 coding sequence is TGTGCCAGCAGTTCCGCAGAGTTTAGCAATCAGCCCCAGCATTTT. Its translation is CASSSAEFSNQPQHF.

This clone occurred a few times. The chain has TRBV4-1 and TRBJ1-1, with D possibly TRBD1 on 5 matching bases. This CDR3 comprises 16 residues. The germline V gene has CDR1 MGHRA and CDR2 YSYEKL. Trimming stripped 0 bases from V and 4 bases from J, with 15 bases between. The CDR3 nucleotides read TGCGCCAGCAGCCAAGAGATTTGGGGGGGTGGCACTGAAGCTTTCTTT. Its protein product is CASSQEIWGGGTEAFF.

The chain employs TRBV27 and TRBJ1-5; D is perhaps TRBD1 (6 bases). Trimming took off 5 bases at V and 6 bases at J, with 11 bases between the two ends. This CDR3 comprises 13 residues. Per the germline V gene, CDR1 is MNHEY and CDR2 is SMNVEV (reference sequence). The CDR3 sequence is CASSRLRGQPQHF. Written as DNA, the CDR3 is TGTGCCAGCAGTAGGCTCAGGGGTCAGCCCCAGCATTTT.

This sequence joins TRBV10-3 and TRBJ2-7; TRBD2 matches 15 bases. Germline assignment: CDR1 ENHRY and CDR2 SYGVKD. V shed 10 bases and J 2 bases; nucleotides not matched to a gene: 9. CDR3 size: 16 residues. The CDR3 sequence: CATIRTSGGETYEQYF. DNA of the CDR3: TGTGCCACCATCCGGACTAGCGGGGGGGAAACCTACGAGCAGTACTTC.

The chain joins TRBV7-9 to TRBJ1-2; D gene unclear. Trimming cost V 5 bases and J 2 bases, with 15 bases left between them. The CDR3 extends over 15 amino acids. CDR1 is SEHNR and CDR2 is FQNEAQ in the germline V gene (reference sequence). For the CDR3, the DNA is TGTGCCAGCAGCGGAGGGAATGACCTCAACTATGGCTACACCTTC. This sequence encodes CASSGGNDLNYGYTF.

This clone was detected a few times. This chain uses TRBV10-2 with TRBJ2-3; D remains unclear. The V gene lost 6 bases and the J gene lost 0 bases, with 4 bases spanning the gap. Looked up from germline, CDR1 is WSHSY and CDR2 is SAAADI. This CDR3 has 12 residues. The CDR3 loop reads CASRTSTDTQYF. DNA for the CDR3: TGCGCCAGCAGAACTAGCACAGATACGCAGTATTTT.

The rearrangement joins TRBV18 to TRBJ1-3; possibly TRBD1 for D (5 bases). V lost 6 bases and J 2 bases, leaving 14 bases between the germline ends. This CDR3 contains 15 residues. The germline V gene has CDR1 KGHSH and CDR2 LQKENI. The CDR3 protein is CASSPGFPTGNTIYF. The DNA of the CDR3 is TGTGCCAGCTCCCCAGGGTTCCCAACTGGAAACACCATATATTTT.

This clone has just one count. This sequence joins TRBV6-1 and TRBJ1-5; TRBD1 aligns across 11 bases. The ends lost 5 bases at V and 4 bases at J; junction bases unmatched: 4. Germline V gives CDR1 MNHNS, CDR2 SASEGT. CDR3 size: 15 residues. The chain's CDR3 is CASSRDRGVNQPQHF. The CDR3 DNA follows: TGTGCCAGCAGTAGGGACAGGGGGGTAAATCAGCCCCAGCATTTT.